This is a list of T cell receptor beta chains from one sample in a study of blood T cell repertoires in COVID-19. The method was immunoSEQ multiplex PCR; TCRdb's version includes in-frame clones alone and lacks a portion of them. This table has approximately 190,000 clones, 82% appearing once. The source material was peripheral blood. The receptors were gathered from a woman in her fifties or sixties with COVID-19, enrolled during active disease. The CDR3 runs from the conserved cysteine through the conserved F or W. A D gene is named only where the DNA matches it firmly. Not all rows give a size; the values are once, few, many and, for expanded clones, a class.

clone size,V gene,D gene,J gene,CDR3 DNA,CDR3 protein
NA,TRBV4-3,NA,TRBJ1-3,TGCGCCAGCAGCCAAGCCGCCAACGGTGTAAACACCATATATTTT,CASSQAANGVNTIYF
NA,TRBV6-2/TRBV6-3,TRBD2,TRBJ2-1,TGTGCCAGCAGTTGGGGGGGGCCGGGACTAGCGGGAGGTAACAATGAGCAGTTCTTC,CASSWGGPGLAGGNNEQFF
once,TRBV2,TRBD1,TRBJ1-1,TGTGCCAGCACCGTCGGACAGGCCCCTGAAGCTTTCTTT,CASTVGQAPEAFF
few,TRBV11-2,TRBD1,TRBJ1-1,TGTGCCAGCAGCTTACGACAGGGCGTCACTGAAGCTTTCTTT,CASSLRQGVTEAFF
NA,TRBV7-3,NA,TRBJ2-1,TGTGCCAGCAGCCCAAGACTAGGTCCTTTGTTCTTC,CASSPRLGPLFF
NA,TRBV9,NA,TRBJ1-1,TGTGCCAGCAGCGTAGCCCCCGGTGATAACACTGAAGCTTTCTTT,CASSVAPGDNTEAFF
few,TRBV29-1,TRBD1,TRBJ2-3,TGCAGCGTTGAACGGACAGGGAGTAGCACAGATACGCAGTATTTT,CSVERTGSSTDTQYF
once,TRBV3-1/TRBV3-2,NA,TRBJ1-1,TGTGCCAGCAGCCGCAGTCCGCCCATGAACACTGAAGCTTTCTTT,CASSRSPPMNTEAFF
NA,TRBV5-5,NA,TRBJ2-1,TGTGCCAGCAGCTTGGATAGCATGGGTCTCGATGAGCAGTTCTTC,CASSLDSMGLDEQFF
NA,TRBV19,TRBD1,TRBJ1-5,TGTGCCAGTAGCCCCCTCGGGGGACAGGGGGCCGGCAATCAGCCCCAGCATTTT,CASSPLGGQGAGNQPQHF
NA,TRBV28,NA,TRBJ1-5,TGTGCCAGCAGTTTAGCATGGGGGGAAGATCAGCCCCAGCATTTT,CASSLAWGEDQPQHF
NA,TRBV11-2,NA,TRBJ2-1,TGTGCCAGCAGCCTACAAACTAGCCCGGCTGATGAGCAGTTCTTC,CASSLQTSPADEQFF
NA,TRBV6-5,TRBD1,TRBJ1-5,TGTGCCAGCAGTTGGACAGGGACCAATCAGCCCCAGCATTTT,CASSWTGTNQPQHF
NA,TRBV3-1/TRBV3-2,TRBD1,TRBJ1-4,TGTGCCAGCAGCCTTTCGACAGGGGACCTAAATGAAAAACTGTTTTTT,CASSLSTGDLNEKLFF
NA,TRBV3-1/TRBV3-2,TRBD2,TRBJ2-1,TGTGCCAGCAGCCAAACCGGACTAGCGGGGGAAAATGAGCAGTTCTTC,CASSQTGLAGENEQFF
few,TRBV11-3,NA,TRBJ1-1,TGTGCCAGCAGCTTAGATGAGGACACTGAAGCTTTCTTT,CASSLDEDTEAFF
once,TRBV18,TRBD2,TRBJ2-1,TGTGCCAGCTCACCTGGTACGGGCGGGGGAGCCTACAATGAGCAGTTCTTC,CASSPGTGGGAYNEQFF
once,TRBV2,TRBD1,TRBJ1-1,TGTGCCAGCGGACAGGGCTTGAACACTGAAGCTTTCTTT,CASGQGLNTEAFF
few,TRBV5-1,TRBD2,TRBJ2-3,TGCGCCAGCACGCCTCAACCGGGACTACCCAAGAATAGGCAGTATTTT,CASTPQPGLPKNRQYF
NA,TRBV7-8,TRBD1,TRBJ1-5,TGTGCCAGCAGCTCCTACAGGGGGGGCAATCAGCCCCAGCATTTT,CASSSYRGGNQPQHF
NA,TRBV27,NA,TRBJ2-3,TGTGCCAGCAGTTATTCTAGACAGAGCACAGATACGCAGTATTTT,CASSYSRQSTDTQYF
NA,TRBV9,NA,TRBJ2-5,TGTGCCAGCAGCGATAGAGCAAGAGAGACCCAGTACTTC,CASSDRARETQYF
NA,TRBV19,TRBD2,TRBJ2-2,TGTGCCAGTAAAAGCGGGGGTGGGTCCGGGGAGCTGTTTTTT,CASKSGGGSGELFF
NA,TRBV28,TRBD2,TRBJ2-3,TGTGCCAGCAAAAGGACTAGTGGGTTGGATACGCAGTATTTT,CASKRTSGLDTQYF
NA,TRBV25-1,TRBD1,TRBJ2-4,TGTGCCAGCAGTGAATCAGGGACAGGGAGAATTCAGTACTTC,CASSESGTGRIQYF
NA,TRBV7-9,NA,TRBJ1-1,TGTGCCAGCAGCTTAGGGTTAGGGGTGGGCACTGAAGCTTTCTTT,CASSLGLGVGTEAFF
NA,TRBV23-1,TRBD1,TRBJ2-1,TGCGCCAGCAGTCAATCGTGCAGGGGGTGCTACAATGAGCAGTTCTTC,CASSQSCRGCYNEQFF
NA,TRBV3-1/TRBV3-2,TRBD2,TRBJ2-5,TGTGCCAGCAGCCAAGGACTAGCGGGGTTCGTGGAGACCCAGTACTTC,CASSQGLAGFVETQYF
NA,TRBV6-5,TRBD1,TRBJ1-1,TGTGCCAGCAGTTACACCCCACAGGGGATGAACACTGAAGCTTTCTTT,CASSYTPQGMNTEAFF
NA,TRBV6-5,TRBD2,TRBJ2-7,TGTGCCAGCAGCCGAAGGACTAGCGGGAACGAGCAGTACTTC,CASSRRTSGNEQYF
NA,TRBV28,NA,TRBJ2-6,TGTGCCAGCAGTTTATCGGTCCTCTCTGGGGCCAACGTCCTGACTTTC,CASSLSVLSGANVLTF